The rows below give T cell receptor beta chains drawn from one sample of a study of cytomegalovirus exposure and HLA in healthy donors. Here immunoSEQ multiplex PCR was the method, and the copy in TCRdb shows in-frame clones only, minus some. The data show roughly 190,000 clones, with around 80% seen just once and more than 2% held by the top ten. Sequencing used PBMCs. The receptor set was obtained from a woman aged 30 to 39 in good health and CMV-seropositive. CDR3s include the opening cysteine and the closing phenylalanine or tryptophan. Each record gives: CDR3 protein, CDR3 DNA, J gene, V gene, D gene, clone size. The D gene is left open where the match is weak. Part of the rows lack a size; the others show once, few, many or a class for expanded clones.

CDR3aa: CASSLSIGAGELFF
CDR3nt: TGTGCCAGTAGTCTCTCCATAGGGGCCGGGGAGCTGTTTTTT
j_gene: TRBJ2-2
v_gene: TRBV19
d_gene: -
abundance: -

CDR3aa: CASSLQGMSTEAFF
CDR3nt: TGTGCCAGCAGCTTACAGGGTATGAGCACTGAAGCTTTCTTT
j_gene: TRBJ1-1
v_gene: TRBV7-9
d_gene: -
abundance: few

CDR3aa: CASSSGGSTREQFF
CDR3nt: TGTGCCAGCTCCAGCGGGGGTTCTACAAGGGAGCAGTTCTTC
j_gene: TRBJ2-1
v_gene: TRBV14
d_gene: TRBD2
abundance: -

CDR3aa: CATTSRGQQQYF
CDR3nt: TGTGCCACAACGTCGCGGGGACAGCAGCAGTACTTC
j_gene: TRBJ2-7
v_gene: TRBV2
d_gene: -
abundance: -

CDR3aa: CASSGTGFQPQHF
CDR3nt: TGTGCCAGCAGCGGCACAGGGTTCCAGCCCCAGCATTTT
j_gene: TRBJ1-5
v_gene: TRBV11-2
d_gene: -
abundance: -

CDR3aa: CASRSGFSTNEKLFF
CDR3nt: TGTGCCAGCAGATCAGGGTTTTCAACTAATGAAAAACTGTTTTTT
j_gene: TRBJ1-4
v_gene: TRBV7-2
d_gene: -
abundance: -

CDR3aa: CASSVGIGEDTQYF
CDR3nt: TGTGCCAGCAGCGTAGGAATAGGGGAAGATACGCAGTATTTT
j_gene: TRBJ2-3
v_gene: TRBV9
d_gene: -
abundance: -

CDR3aa: CAISESRGMRAFF
CDR3nt: TGTGCCATCAGTGAGTCCAGGGGTATGCGAGCTTTCTTT
j_gene: TRBJ1-1
v_gene: TRBV10-3
d_gene: -
abundance: -

CDR3aa: CASSSGTGGWGEAFF
CDR3nt: TGTGCCAGCAGCTCCGGGACAGGGGGATGGGGTGAAGCTTTCTTT
j_gene: TRBJ1-1
v_gene: TRBV7-9
d_gene: TRBD1
abundance: few

CDR3aa: CASSETGTGYNQPQHF
CDR3nt: TGTGCCAGCAGCGAAACGGGGACAGGATACAATCAGCCCCAGCATTTT
j_gene: TRBJ1-5
v_gene: TRBV9
d_gene: TRBD1
abundance: -

CDR3aa: CASSLSTGNYGYTF
CDR3nt: TGTGCCAGCAGCTTAAGCACAGGGAACTATGGCTACACCTTC
j_gene: TRBJ1-2
v_gene: TRBV7-9
d_gene: -
abundance: -

CDR3aa: CAWSPGWNTEAFF
CDR3nt: TGTGCCTGGAGCCCGGGGTGGAACACTGAAGCTTTCTTT
j_gene: TRBJ1-1
v_gene: TRBV30
d_gene: -
abundance: -

CDR3aa: CASSALPGQTNYGYTF
CDR3nt: TGTGCCAGCAGTGCGTTACCGGGACAGACGAACTATGGCTACACCTTC
j_gene: TRBJ1-2
v_gene: TRBV6-1
d_gene: TRBD1
abundance: -

CDR3aa: CASSQVREQYF
CDR3nt: TGTGCCAGCAGCCAGGTTCGGGAGCAGTACTTC
j_gene: TRBJ2-7
v_gene: TRBV7-2
d_gene: -
abundance: -

CDR3aa: CASSYLYEQYF
CDR3nt: TGTGCCAGCAGCTATCTCTACGAGCAGTACTTC
j_gene: TRBJ2-7
v_gene: TRBV7-2
d_gene: -
abundance: -

CDR3aa: CASSFHTDTQYF
CDR3nt: TGTGCCAGCAGCTTCCATACAGATACGCAGTATTTT
j_gene: TRBJ2-3
v_gene: TRBV7-2
d_gene: -
abundance: once

CDR3aa: CASSQLAYYEQYF
CDR3nt: TGCGCCAGCAGCCAACTCGCGTACTACGAGCAGTACTTC
j_gene: TRBJ2-7
v_gene: TRBV4-3
d_gene: -
abundance: -

CDR3aa: CASSSLSKAGMGNEQFF
CDR3nt: TGTGCCAGCAGCTCATTATCTAAGGCAGGGATGGGGAATGAGCAGTTCTTC
j_gene: TRBJ2-1
v_gene: TRBV13
d_gene: -
abundance: -

CDR3aa: CASSYSSAHGYTF
CDR3nt: TGTGCCAGCAGTTACTCCAGCGCACATGGCTACACCTTC
j_gene: TRBJ1-2
v_gene: TRBV6-6
d_gene: -
abundance: -

CDR3aa: CASSPGSGVGNQPQHF
CDR3nt: TGTGCCAGCAGCCCCGGGTCGGGGGTTGGCAATCAGCCCCAGCATTTT
j_gene: TRBJ1-5
v_gene: TRBV7-9
d_gene: -
abundance: once

CDR3aa: CASRPVGGASSTDTQYF
CDR3nt: TGTGCCAGCAGACCGGTCGGGGGGGCCTCAAGCACAGATACGCAGTATTTT
j_gene: TRBJ2-3
v_gene: TRBV5-4
d_gene: TRBD2
abundance: -

CDR3aa: CASSAQGARNTEAFF
CDR3nt: TGTGCCAGCAGTGCACAGGGGGCGAGGAACACTGAAGCTTTCTTT
j_gene: TRBJ1-1
v_gene: TRBV2
d_gene: TRBD1
abundance: -